This entry lists 30 T cell receptor beta chains sequenced from one sample in a study of immune characterization of retroperitoneal liposarcoma. TCRdb used MiXCR to reprocess the PCR reads, holding one entry per CDR3 protein. The repertoire holds roughly 11,000 distinct CDR3 sequences, with roughly 22% as singletons. Sequenced material: blood. These receptor sequences come from a female donor with retroperitoneal liposarcoma.

This chain connects TRBV27 to TRBJ2-5, with D possibly TRBD2 on 6 matching bases. The CDR3 contains 15 residues. The germline V gene has CDR1 MNHEY and CDR2 SMNVEV (reference sequence). The V and J ends lost 3 bases and 2 bases respectively, with 13 bases between them. The CDR3 DNA reads as TGTGCCAGCAGTTTGGGGCGGGGCCTACAAGAGACCCAGTACTTC. It translates to CASSLGRGLQETQYF.

V and J are TRBV5-1 and TRBJ2-5; D may match TRBD1 or TRBD2 (6 bases each). This CDR3 is built from 13 residues. V shed 6 bases and J shed 4 bases, with 13 bases lying between them. Germline V gene sequence: CDR1 SGHRS, CDR2 YFSETQ. The CDR3 loop reads CASTGASGETQYF. DNA of the CDR3: TGCGCCAGCACGGGGGCGAGTGGAGAGACCCAGTACTTC.

The sample holds many counts of this clonotype. V is TRBV6-5 and J is TRBJ2-2; D uncertain. The CDR3 is made up of 14 amino acids. The V end lost 7 bases, the J end lost 1 base, and 10 bases lay between the germline ends. Germline values: CDR1 MNHEY, CDR2 SVGAGI. In DNA form, the CDR3 reads TGTGCCAGCACCCTAGGACGGAACACCGGGGAGCTGTTTTTT. Its protein is CASTLGRNTGELFF.

In this sample, this clonotype turned up many times. The chain couples TRBV4-2 to TRBJ2-1; 14 bases agree with TRBD2. This CDR3 region has 15 residues. The germline CDR1 and CDR2 sequences are LGHNA and YNFKEQ. After removal of 5 bases from V and 8 bases from J, the junction contained 5 bases not matched to a gene. For the CDR3, the DNA is TGTGCCAGCAGCGCGACTAGCGGGAGGGCCGATGAGCAGTTCTTC. Encoded protein: CASSATSGRADEQFF.

The chain couples TRBV6-6 to TRBJ2-7, with TRBD2 matching 12 bases. CDR1 is MNHNY and CDR2 is SVGAGI in the germline V gene (reference sequence). The CDR3 runs 16 residues. V trimming: 0 bases; J trimming: 5 bases; junction bases outside the gene matches: 5. CDR3: CASSYSRLAGAHEQYF. As DNA, the CDR3 is TGTGCCAGCAGTTACTCGCGACTAGCGGGAGCCCACGAGCAGTACTTC.

The table lists this clonotype with a few counts. It may be a read error: a sequence one base away is much more abundant. The J gene is TRBJ2-4, the V gene TRBV11-1; TRBD2 is a possible D gene (5 bases). Trimming took off 5 bases at V and 13 bases at J, with 24 bases between the two ends. This CDR3 has 15 residues. Germline lookup yields CDR1 SGHAT and CDR2 FQDESV (reference sequence). DNA for the CDR3: TGTGCCAGCAGCCAGCGGACCAGCTCCTACAATGAGCAGTACTTC. This encodes CASSQRTSSYNEQYF. Filled out from reference TRBV11-1 and TRBJ2-4, the complete variable domain reads EAEVAQSPRYKITEKSQAVAFWCDPISGHATLYWYRQILGQGPELLVQFQDESVVDDSQLPKDRFSAERLKGVDSTLKIQPAELGDSAMYLCASSQRTSSYNEQYFGAGTRLSVL.

This clonotype is labeled medium-sized. The gene calls are TRBV27 and TRBJ2-1, with 9 bases aligning to TRBD1. The CDR3 runs to 15 residues. V was clipped by 6 bases and J by 3 bases; unmatched bases: 6. Looked up from germline, CDR1 is MNHEY and CDR2 is SMNVEV (reference sequence). The CDR3 reads CASSLGQGVYNEQFF. The CDR3 DNA is TGTGCCAGCAGCCTGGGACAGGGCGTCTACAATGAGCAGTTCTTC.

Relative to its sample, this clonotype is medium-sized. The gene calls are TRBV24-1 and TRBJ2-2, with TRBD1 matching 11 bases. The V gene's germline CDR1 is KGHDR and CDR2 SFDVKD. There are 15 residues in the CDR3. With V trimmed by 5 bases and J by 6 bases, 4 bases remained unmatched. The CDR3 spells CATSGTGGEAGELFF. The CDR3 nucleotides read TGTGCCACCAGTGGGACAGGGGGCGAGGCCGGGGAGCTGTTTTTT.

This clonotype is labeled medium-sized. V and J are TRBV27 and TRBJ2-3; D is unclear. CDR1 MNHEY and CDR2 SMNVEV come from the germline V gene (reference sequence). V was shortened by 0 bases and J by 3 bases, with 7 bases between the two germline ends. CDR3 size: 14 residues. CDR3 residues: CASSLSGVTDTQYF. Written as DNA, the CDR3 is TGTGCCAGCAGTTTATCGGGCGTTACAGATACGCAGTATTTT.

At least ten counts were recorded for this clonotype. J is TRBJ2-1 and V is TRBV25-1; perhaps TRBD2 as D (6 bases). Trimming removed 4 bases from V and 9 bases from J, with 7 bases in between. The length of the CDR3 is 11 residues. Germline assignment: CDR1 MGHDK and CDR2 SYGVNS. DNA of the CDR3: TGTGCCAGCAGTGGGCGGGGTGAGCAGTTCTTC. It yields the protein CASSGRGEQFF.

The table lists this clonotype with a count of one. The CDR3 sequence is CASSLGSAGGAKNIQYF. The CDR3 DNA sequence: TGTGCCAGCAGCTTGGGCTCGGCGGGAGGAGCCAAAAACATTCAGTACTTC. The chain recombines TRBV5-4 with TRBJ2-4; 8 bases agree with TRBD2. The CDR3 contains 17 residues. V was clipped by 0 bases and J by 0 bases; unmatched bases: 5. The V gene's germline CDR1 is SGHNT and CDR2 YYREEE (reference sequence).

This chain joins TRBV7-6 and TRBJ2-1; D is ambiguous. This CDR3 is built from 13 residues. The V and J ends lost 3 bases and 0 bases respectively, with 3 bases between them. The germline V gene encodes CDR1 SGHVS and CDR2 FNYEAQ. The CDR3 reads CASSFNSYNEQFF. CDR3 sequence (DNA): TGTGCCAGCAGCTTCAACTCCTACAATGAGCAGTTCTTC.

The chain combines TRBV12-3 or TRBV12-4 with TRBJ2-5; 14 bases line up with TRBD2. Near its end, the DNA agrees better with TRBJ2-7, so the J call may be wrong. The CDR3 spans 14 residues. Here the CDR3 DNA reads TGTGCCAGCAGCCGGACTAGCGGGAGGAACGAGCAGTACTTC. Encoded protein: CASSRTSGRNEQYF.

This clonotype was observed many times. The junction departs from germline at one end; a sequencing error may be responsible. This CDR3 reads CASSGLAGVHEQLF. The CDR3, as DNA: TGTGCCAGCAGTGGGCTAGCGGGAGTACATGAGCAGTTATTC. The chain joins TRBV6-1 to TRBJ2-1, with 10 nucleotides matching TRBD2. The CDR3 runs to 14 residues. Germline CDR1 MNHNS, CDR2 SASEGT.

The V and J genes are TRBV24-1 and TRBJ2-3, with 7 bases that match TRBD2. The CDR3 has 14 residues. V shed 4 bases, J shed 1 base, and the junction held 1 base outside the gene matches. Germline CDR1 is KGHDR and CDR2 is SFDVKD. This chain's CDR3 is CATSDLAGTDTQYF. The CDR3 DNA is TGTGCCACCAGTGACCTAGCGGGCACAGATACGCAGTATTTT.

As for this clonotype: Germline is not matched at one junction end, which may reflect a read error. V and J are TRBV12-3 or TRBV12-4 and TRBJ2-1; TRBD2 matches at 11 bases. The CDR3 consists of 14 residues. The CDR3 spells CASSLAGGPYEQFF. The CDR3 region has the DNA TGTGCCAGCAGTCTAGCGGGAGGCCCCTACGAGCAGTTCTTC.

This clonotype was counted only a few times. The J gene is TRBJ1-1, the V gene TRBV6-2 or TRBV6-3; D uncertain. With 6 bases removed from V and 4 bases from J, the gap between germline ends came to 15 bases. Looked up from germline, CDR1 is MNHEY and CDR2 is SVGEGT. The CDR3 sequence is 14 residues long. The CDR3 region is CASSRPGVGTEAFF. The CDR3 bases are TGTGCCAGCAGCCGCCCAGGTGTAGGCACTGAAGCTTTCTTT.

This clonotype appeared a few times. This chain uses TRBV27 with TRBJ2-2, with TRBD1 identical over 9 bases. V lost 2 bases, J lost 5 bases, and 12 bases stayed unmatched. CDR1 is MNHEY and CDR2 is SMNVEV in the germline V gene (reference sequence). CDR3 length: 18 residues. The CDR3 here is CASSLGPPGQGRTGELFF. The CDR3 DNA follows: TGTGCCAGCAGTTTAGGGCCTCCGGGACAGGGAAGGACCGGGGAGCTGTTTTTT.

The gene calls are TRBV12-3 or TRBV12-4 and TRBJ2-5, with D perhaps TRBD1 (6 bases). The J call may be wrong; the DNA end is better matched by TRBJ2-7. The CDR3 spans 15 residues. CDR3 DNA sequence: TGTGCCAGCAGTTCCAACAGGGCCCGAACCTACGAGCAGTACTTC. Translating it yields CASSSNRARTYEQYF.

This clonotype was seen a single time. V is TRBV6-6 and J is TRBJ2-3, with 7 positions matching TRBD1. The germline gives CDR1 MNHNY, CDR2 SVGAGI (reference sequence). The CDR3 contains 13 residues. J lost 4 bases, V lost 4 bases, and 2 bases had no gene match. CDR3 DNA: TGTGCCAGCAGTTGGCAGGGGGCAGATACGCAGTATTTT. Translated: CASSWQGADTQYF.

The V and J genes are TRBV7-2 and TRBJ2-5; D might be TRBD1 (5 bases). Gene TRBJ2-3 matches the end of the DNA better, so the J call may be wrong. Germline assignment: CDR1 SGHTA and CDR2 FQGNSA. The CDR3 spans 11 residues. The CDR3: CASSWGGEQYF. The CDR3 DNA reads TGTGCCAGCAGCTGGGGCGGTGAGCAGTATTTT.

This clonotype is medium-sized (0.01 to 0.1%). The rearrangement joins TRBV27 to TRBJ2-3; TRBD1 might be the D (5 bases). Germline values: CDR1 MNHEY, CDR2 SMNVEV (reference sequence). V was clipped by 5 bases and J by 4 bases, with 19 bases between them. This CDR3 is 16 amino acids long. The CDR3 coding sequence is TGTGCCAGCAGTACTCGTAGGCAGGGTTTCGCAGATACGCAGTATTTT. It specifies CASSTRRQGFADTQYF.

Sample share makes this clonotype medium-sized. The rearrangement uses TRBV6-1 and TRBJ2-2; the D gene is possibly TRBD2 (5 bases). Germline CDR1 and CDR2: MNHNS and SASEGT. V was pared by 2 bases and J by 3 bases, with 7 bases between. The CDR3 is made up of 14 amino acids. The CDR3 nucleotides read TGTGCCAGCAGTGAAATGAGGGACACCGGGGAGCTGTTTTTT. Its translation is CASSEMRDTGELFF.

The rearrangement joins TRBV24-1 to TRBJ2-5, with TRBD2 matching 9 bases. Germline CDR1 is KGHDR and CDR2 is SFDVKD. Unmatched junction bases numbered 10, after V lost 4 bases and J lost 5 bases. The CDR3 length is 16 residues. The CDR3 loop is CATSDRGLAGVETQYF. In nucleotides, the CDR3 is TGTGCCACCAGTGACCGGGGACTAGCTGGAGTGGAGACCCAGTACTTC.

As to this clonotype: One junction end disagrees with the germline gene, perhaps due to a read error. This rearrangement joins TRBV5-1 to TRBJ2-3; 13 bases are a match to TRBD2. Germline V CDR1 and CDR2: SGHRS, YFSETQ. The CDR3 extends over 18 amino acids. This chain's CDR3 is CASSPPGLAGSGGDTQDF. The CDR3 bases are TGCGCCAGCAGCCCCCCGGGACTAGCGGGGAGTGGTGGAGATACGCAGGATTTT.

A remark on this clonotype: A much larger clone lies a single base off, so this may be a read error. The J gene is TRBJ2-4, the V gene TRBV6-1; TRBD1 might be the D (5 bases). From germline, CDR1 is MNHNS and CDR2 SASEGT. The CDR3 has 13 residues. V was clipped by 5 bases and J by 13 bases, with 18 bases between them. The chain's CDR3 is CASSQGIGYEQYF. The CDR3 bases are TGTGCCAGCAGTCAGGGAATCGGATATGAGCAGTACTTC.

This clonotype occurred a few times. This chain links TRBV7-8 with TRBJ1-6; unclear D gene. V was trimmed by 7 bases and J by 10 bases, leaving 14 bases between them. This CDR3 region has 13 residues. From germline, CDR1 is SGHVS and CDR2 FQNEAQ. CDR3 coding DNA: TGTGCCAGCACCCTAGATGGTTGGTCACCCCTCCACTTT. Its translation is CASTLDGWSPLHF.

This chain uses TRBV12-3 or TRBV12-4 with TRBJ1-2, with TRBD1 as a possible D gene (5 bases). The CDR3 extends over 14 amino acids. V was pared by 7 bases and J by 3 bases, with 15 bases between. The CDR3 loop is CASTRGLGDYGYTF. CDR3 DNA sequence: TGTGCCAGCACCCGGGGCCTGGGGGACTATGGCTACACCTTC.

With regard to this clonotype: This may be a read error, as it is one base from a much larger clone. The V call is TRBV5-1, the J call TRBJ2-5; 8 nucleotides align to TRBD2. The CDR3 contains 15 residues. From germline, CDR1 is SGHRS and CDR2 YFSETQ. After removal of 0 bases from V and 11 bases from J, the junction contained 12 bases not matched to a gene. The CDR3 spells CASSLGSGNINEQYF. The CDR3 nucleotides are TGCGCCAGCAGCTTGGGTAGCGGGAATATCAATGAGCAGTACTTC.

There are many counts of this clonotype. V gene TRBV6-1 combines with J gene TRBJ2-3; TRBD1 is a possible D gene (7 bases). CDR1 MNHNS and CDR2 SASEGT come from the germline V gene. This CDR3 comprises 15 residues. Trimming stripped 5 bases from V and 2 bases from J, with 14 bases between. For the CDR3, the DNA is TGTGCCAGCAGTTTGGAGGGGGCGTTCACAGATACGCAGTATTTT. Translating it yields CASSLEGAFTDTQYF.